This TCR beta chain emerged from a study of shared clonotypes between healthy human individuals. Study conclusions and caveats: Among non-shared clonotypes, generation probabilities were lower than among those shared by all four donors.

The germline V gene has CDR1 MDHEN and CDR2 SYDVKM. This CDR3 spans 14 amino acids. The V and J ends lost 6 bases and 0 bases respectively, with 11 bases between them. This clone was seen just once. Its antigen is undetermined. The sample carries other DNA sequences with the same CDR3. The input for sorted-subset replicate PCRs was approximately 200 ng DNA, 25,000 to 30,000 T cell genomes. Generated by immunoSEQ multiplex PCR, the TCRdb table keeps only in-frame clones and is missing some. The table lists about 2.4 million clones, approximately 94% of them singletons. This rearrangement joins TRBV28 to TRBJ1-2; a possible D gene is TRBD1 (5 bases). Sequenced: naive CD4+ T cells from PBMCs. The subset: CD45RA+ positively selected. The TCR originated in a man between 18 and 35 years old in good health. Some clones in this sample may be carry-over from other donors' samples. CDR3 sequence: CASSAGQANYGYTF. CDR3 bases: TGTGCCAGCAGCGCGGGGCAGGCTAACTATGGCTACACCTTC.